This TCR beta chain derives from a study of T cell repertoires in cytomegalovirus infection. As for the study in general: It was the public TCR beta signatures that indicated both CMV infection and matching HLA type.

V lost 5 bases and J lost 1; bases outside the gene matches: 14. CDR3 size: 19 residues. Germline-derived CDR1 and CDR2 are SGHVS and FQNEAQ. A note on this clonotype: The antigen is unknown.

MiXCR, run by TCRdb on the reads, gives a single entry per CDR3 protein. The table lists 160,000 or so distinct CDR3 sequences, roughly 18% of them singletons. Study-wide results and limits: There were HLA-C-restricted CMV-specific TCR beta clonotypes dominating the ex vivo response. Identification of carriers of CMV plus the relevant HLA was achieved through cumulative public TCR beta family frequency.

The chain employs TRBV7-8 and TRBJ2-3; 11 nucleotides align to TRBD2. The specimen sequenced was CD8+ T cells from PBMCs. The sequence came from a human donor in good health (CMV status not recorded). Some clones in this sample may be carry-over from other donors' samples. In DNA form, the CDR3 reads TGTGCCAGCAGCCCAGACAGTGCTAGCGGGAGGTCTCGCACAGATACGCAGTATTTT. The encoded protein is CASSPDSASGRSRTDTQYF.